This T cell receptor beta chain was recovered during a study of blood T cell repertoires in COVID-19. Study-level information: Both acute and convalescent COVID-19 samples were obtained from the United States, Italy and Spain.

Germline lookup yields CDR1 LNHDA and CDR2 SQIVND (reference sequence). The CDR3 runs 15 residues. With 7 bases clipped from V and 7 bases from J, the junction kept 8 bases outside the gene matches. Data came from immunoSEQ multiplex PCR; TCRdb stores just in-frame clones and leaves some out. The data show 150,000 to 200,000 clones, roughly 93% seen once. This TCR was sampled from an older woman with COVID-19, enrolled during active disease. This chain connects TRBV19 to TRBJ1-4; 11 bases match TRBD1. Specimen: peripheral blood. As DNA, the CDR3 is TGTGCCAGTACCCCCGGGACAGGGGGGTTTGAAAAACTGTTTTTT. It is translated as CASTPGTGGFEKLFF. The full variable domain, with the rest looked up from reference TRBV19 and TRBJ1-4, is DGGITQSPKYLFRKEGQNVTLSCEQNLNHDAMYWYRQDPGQGLRLIYYSQIVNDFQKGDIAEGYSVSREKKESFPLTVTSAQKNPTAFYLCASTPGTGGFEKLFFGSGTQLSVL.